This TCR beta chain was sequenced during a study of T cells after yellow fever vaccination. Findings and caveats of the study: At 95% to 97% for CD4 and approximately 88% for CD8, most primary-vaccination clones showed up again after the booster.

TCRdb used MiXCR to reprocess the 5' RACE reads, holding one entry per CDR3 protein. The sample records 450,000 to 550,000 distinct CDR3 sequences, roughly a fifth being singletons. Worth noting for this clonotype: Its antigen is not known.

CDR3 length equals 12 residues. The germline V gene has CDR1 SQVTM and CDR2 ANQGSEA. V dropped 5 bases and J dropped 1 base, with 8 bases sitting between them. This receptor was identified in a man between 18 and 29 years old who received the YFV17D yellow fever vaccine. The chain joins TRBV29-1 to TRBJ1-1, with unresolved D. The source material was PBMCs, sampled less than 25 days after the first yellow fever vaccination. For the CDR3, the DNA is TGCAGCGTTCACACAGAGAACACTGAAGCTTTCTTT. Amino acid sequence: CSVHTENTEAFF. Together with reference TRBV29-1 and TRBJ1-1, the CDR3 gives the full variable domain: SAVISQKPSRDICQRGTSLTIQCQVDSQVTMMFWYRQQPGQSLTLIATANQGSEATYESGFVIDKFPISRPNLTFSTLTVSNMSPEDSSIYLCSVHTENTEAFFGQGTRLTVV.